These T cell receptor beta chains were read from a single sample in a study of blood T cell repertoires in COVID-19. TCRdb's table, derived via immunoSEQ multiplex PCR, lists solely in-frame clones and lacks some. The sample lists about 300,000 clones; 65% to 90% were seen once. Source material: PBMCs or T cells enriched from blood (not recorded which). Receptors were obtained from a man aged 30 to 39 who had recovered from COVID-19. CDR3s include the opening cysteine and the closing phenylalanine or tryptophan. Each record gives: D gene, V gene, clone size, J gene, CDR3 protein, CDR3 DNA. A D gene is named only where the DNA matches it firmly. Clone size, where shown, is once, few, many, or a class for clones that have expanded.

.	TRBV2	.	TRBJ2-5	CASSEGWLIETQYF	TGTGCCAGCAGTGAAGGCTGGCTGATAGAGACCCAGTACTTC
.	TRBV7-6	.	TRBJ1-6	CASSRTTGSPNSPLHF	TGTGCCAGCAGCCGGACGACAGGATCCCCCAATTCACCCCTCCACTTT
TRBD2	TRBV4-2	.	TRBJ2-3	CASSRTSGSGTDTQYF	TGTGCCAGCAGCCGGACTAGCGGGAGCGGCACAGATACGCAGTATTTT
TRBD2	TRBV19	.	TRBJ2-5	CASRNTSGGIVTQYF	TGTGCCAGTAGGAATACTAGCGGGGGGATCGTGACCCAGTACTTC
.	TRBV7-2	few	TRBJ1-6	CASSSQVHSPLHF	TGTGCCAGCAGCTCACAAGTGCATTCACCCCTCCACTTT
.	TRBV11-3	.	TRBJ1-6	CASSLGTSLLHF	TGTGCCAGCAGCCTCGGGACATCTCTCCTCCACTTT
.	TRBV30	.	TRBJ1-1	CAWSRTEAFF	TGTGCCTGGAGTCGTACTGAAGCTTTCTTT
TRBD2	TRBV12-5	.	TRBJ2-7	CASGLVLSSGTYEQYF	TGTGCTAGTGGTTTGGTACTTTCTAGCGGGACCTACGAGCAGTACTTC
TRBD1	TRBV9	.	TRBJ2-4	CASSVGDRGGDIQYF	TGTGCCAGCAGCGTGGGGGACAGGGGCGGGGACATTCAGTACTTC
TRBD1	TRBV2	.	TRBJ2-3	CARLGYRGTDTQYF	TGTGCCCGCCTGGGGTACAGGGGAACAGATACGCAGTATTTT
.	TRBV18	.	TRBJ1-1	CASSPRQDTEAFF	TGTGCCAGCTCACCCAGACAGGACACTGAAGCTTTCTTT
TRBD1	TRBV27	.	TRBJ1-2	CASSLRTGSGGYTF	TGTGCCAGCAGTCTACGGACAGGGTCTGGAGGCTACACCTTC
TRBD1	TRBV28	.	TRBJ1-2	CAGRDRARYGYTF	TGTGCCGGTAGGGACAGGGCCCGCTATGGCTACACCTTC
TRBD1	TRBV2	.	TRBJ1-5	CASREGTGYSNQPQHF	TGTGCCAGCAGGGAAGGGACAGGCTATAGCAATCAGCCCCAGCATTTT
TRBD1	TRBV7-7	.	TRBJ2-5	CASSLGTGDQETQYF	TGTGCTAGCAGCTTAGGGACAGGGGACCAAGAGACCCAGTACTTC
.	TRBV9	once	TRBJ2-5	CASSVATLGAETQYF	TGTGCCAGCAGCGTAGCGACACTGGGGGCAGAGACCCAGTACTTC
TRBD1	TRBV5-1	once	TRBJ2-7	CASSLGQGRYEQYF	TGCGCCAGCAGCTTGGGACAGGGCCGGTACGAGCAGTACTTC
TRBD2	TRBV9	.	TRBJ2-3	CASSSRLAGSSTDTQYF	TGTGCCAGCAGCTCTAGACTAGCGGGTTCTAGCACAGATACGCAGTATTTT
.	TRBV12-3/TRBV12-4	.	TRBJ2-7	CASSLHTYEQYF	TGTGCCAGCAGTCTTCACACCTACGAGCAGTACTTC
.	TRBV29-1	.	TRBJ1-1	CSVPGQITEAFF	TGCAGCGTTCCCGGACAGATCACTGAAGCTTTCTTT
TRBD1	TRBV18	.	TRBJ1-1	CASSPPAGGSTEAFF	TGTGCCAGCTCACCACCCGCAGGGGGGAGTACTGAAGCTTTCTTT
TRBD1	TRBV6-5	.	TRBJ1-1	CASRTGGNTEAFF	TGTGCCAGCAGGACAGGGGGGAACACTGAAGCTTTCTTT
.	TRBV4-1	.	TRBJ2-5	CASSQANQETQYF	TGCGCCAGCAGCCAAGCTAACCAAGAGACCCAGTACTTC
.	TRBV27	few	TRBJ1-5	CASSLGGISNQPQHF	TGTGCCAGCAGTTTAGGAGGGATTAGCAATCAGCCCCAGCATTTT
TRBD2	TRBV10-3	.	TRBJ2-3	CAISEKGLAVSTDTQYF	TGTGCCATCAGTGAGAAGGGACTAGCGGTAAGCACAGATACGCAGTATTTT
.	TRBV9	.	TRBJ2-2	CASSVDLSSHPGELFF	TGTGCCAGCAGCGTAGATCTTAGCAGCCACCCCGGGGAGCTGTTTTTT
TRBD2	TRBV11-2	.	TRBJ2-2	CASSSLGLAGAGTGELFF	TGTGCCAGCAGCTCCTTGGGACTAGCGGGGGCCGGGACCGGGGAGCTGTTTTTT
TRBD1	TRBV6-4	.	TRBJ2-3	CASSPGGYDTQYF	TGTGCCAGCAGTCCAGGGGGCTATGATACGCAGTATTTT
TRBD1	TRBV2	.	TRBJ1-2	CASSLQGNYGYTF	TGTGCCAGCAGCCTACAGGGGAACTATGGCTACACCTTC
TRBD1	TRBV2	few	TRBJ2-7	CASTPGGSYEQYF	TGTGCCAGCACTCCAGGGGGCTCCTACGAGCAGTACTTC
.	TRBV28	.	TRBJ1-3	CATDTRSGNTIYF	TGTGCCACGGACACCCGCTCTGGAAACACCATATATTTT
.	TRBV2	.	TRBJ1-1	CASSWGLNTEAFF	TGTGCCAGCTCCTGGGGGCTGAACACTGAAGCTTTCTTT
.	TRBV5-4	.	TRBJ2-2	CAIIPGSGTNTGELFF	TGTGCTATTATCCCCGGCTCAGGGACGAACACCGGGGAGCTGTTTTTT
TRBD1	TRBV5-1	.	TRBJ1-4	CASSPGQPMEEKLFF	TGCGCCAGCAGCCCGGGACAGCCTATGGAGGAAAAACTGTTTTTT
.	TRBV4-1	.	TRBJ1-1	CASSLPGSEAFF	TGCGCCAGCAGCCTTCCCGGGTCTGAAGCTTTCTTT
.	TRBV19	.	TRBJ1-6	CASTQSPGVPPFQSYNSPLHF	TGTGCCAGTACCCAATCTCCCGGGGTGCCCCCATTCCAGTCCTATAATTCACCCCTCCACTTT
TRBD1	TRBV28	.	TRBJ1-2	CASSVEGAGGYTF	TGTGCCAGCAGTGTTGAGGGGGCTGGTGGCTACACCTTC
TRBD1	TRBV28	.	TRBJ1-5	CASVTGGFQPQHF	TGTGCCAGCGTGACAGGGGGCTTTCAGCCCCAGCATTTT
TRBD1	TRBV28	.	TRBJ1-1	CASSSYRGWIKEAFF	TGTGCCAGCAGCTCCTACAGGGGGTGGATTAAAGAAGCTTTCTTT
TRBD2	TRBV2	.	TRBJ2-1	CASSENGLAGLTQFF	TGTGCCAGCAGTGAGAATGGACTAGCGGGGCTTACGCAGTTCTTC
TRBD2	TRBV4-2	.	TRBJ2-1	CASSRGTSGGPPQFF	TGTGCCAGCAGCCGTGGGACTAGCGGGGGGCCTCCCCAGTTCTTC
.	TRBV5-1	.	TRBJ1-2	CASSLAATEYGYTF	TGCGCCAGCAGCTTGGCCGCAACAGAGTATGGCTACACCTTC
.	TRBV11-3	.	TRBJ2-1	CASSVSPASWLFF	TGTGCCAGCAGCGTATCCCCCGCTTCTTGGCTGTTCTTC
TRBD2	TRBV10-1	.	TRBJ2-1	CASSDPSGGADNEQFF	TGCGCCAGCAGTGACCCTAGCGGGGGGGCTGACAATGAGCAGTTCTTC
.	TRBV2	.	TRBJ1-2	CASSEGNYGYTF	TGTGCCAGCAGTGAGGGCAACTATGGCTACACCTTC
.	TRBV30	.	TRBJ1-3	CAWSALGGRNTIYF	TGTGCCTGGAGTGCCTTGGGAGGGAGAAACACCATATATTTT
TRBD1	TRBV3-1/TRBV3-2	.	TRBJ1-4	CASSQGQGPYNEKLFF	TGTGCCAGCAGCCAAGGACAGGGGCCCTATAATGAAAAACTGTTTTTT
TRBD1	TRBV9	.	TRBJ2-3	CASSPGQGRRDTQYF	TGTGCCAGCAGCCCGGGACAGGGACGGCGCGATACGCAGTATTTT
.	TRBV20-1	.	TRBJ1-1	CSASETEINTEAFF	TGCAGTGCTAGTGAGACAGAGATTAACACTGAAGCTTTCTTT
TRBD1	TRBV10-3	.	TRBJ1-1	CAISRQGAAEAFF	TGTGCCATCAGTAGACAGGGGGCGGCTGAAGCTTTCTTT
TRBD1	TRBV14	.	TRBJ2-5	CASSQEGTGDKTQYF	TGTGCCAGCAGCCAAGAGGGGACAGGGGACAAGACCCAGTACTTC
.	TRBV6-5	few	TRBJ1-2	CASSSLDSANYGYTF	TGTGCCAGCAGTTCCTTAGACAGCGCTAACTATGGCTACACCTTC
TRBD1	TRBV19	.	TRBJ2-5	CASTETGEWETQYF	TGTGCCAGTACCGAGACAGGGGAATGGGAGACCCAGTACTTC
TRBD1	TRBV5-5	.	TRBJ1-2	CASSLGRDSSPVATF	TGTGCCAGCAGCCTGGGCCGGGACAGCTCCCCGGTGGCCACCTTC
TRBD2	TRBV7-9	.	TRBJ2-3	CASSEPLAGSTDTQYF	TGTGCCAGCAGCGAACCTCTAGCGGGGAGCACAGATACGCAGTATTTT
.	TRBV29-1	.	TRBJ1-1	CTARGGTEAFF	TGCACCGCGCGGGGTGGGACTGAAGCTTTCTTT
.	TRBV10-3	.	TRBJ1-2	CAISDPAGRDYGYTF	TGTGCCATCAGTGACCCCGCGGGCCGGGACTATGGCTACACCTTC
TRBD1	TRBV19	.	TRBJ1-2	CASKVGGYLYGYTF	TGTGCCAGTAAGGTAGGGGGCTACCTCTATGGCTACACCTTC
.	TRBV5-1	.	TRBJ2-2	CASSSHTQGFGGELFF	TGCGCCAGCAGTTCGCACACCCAGGGGTTTGGCGGGGAGCTGTTTTTT